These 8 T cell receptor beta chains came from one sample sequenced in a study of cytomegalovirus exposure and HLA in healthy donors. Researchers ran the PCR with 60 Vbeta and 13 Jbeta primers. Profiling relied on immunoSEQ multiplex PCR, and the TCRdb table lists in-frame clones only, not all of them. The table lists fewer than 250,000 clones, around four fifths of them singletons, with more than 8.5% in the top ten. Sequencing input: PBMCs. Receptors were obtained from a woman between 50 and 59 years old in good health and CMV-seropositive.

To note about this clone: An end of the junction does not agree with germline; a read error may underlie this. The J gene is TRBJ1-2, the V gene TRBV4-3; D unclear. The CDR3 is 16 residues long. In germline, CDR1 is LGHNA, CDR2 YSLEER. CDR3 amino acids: CANSQDLVRIGYGYTF. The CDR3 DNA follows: TGCGCCAACAGCCAAGATCTCGTCAGGATTGGCTATGGCTACACCTTC.

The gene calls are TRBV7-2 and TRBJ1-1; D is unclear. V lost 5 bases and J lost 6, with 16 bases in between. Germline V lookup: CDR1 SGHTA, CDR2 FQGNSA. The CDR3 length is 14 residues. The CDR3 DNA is TGTGCCAGCAGCGACACATTCTCGCTGGCTGAAGCTTTCTTT. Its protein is CASSDTFSLAEAFF.

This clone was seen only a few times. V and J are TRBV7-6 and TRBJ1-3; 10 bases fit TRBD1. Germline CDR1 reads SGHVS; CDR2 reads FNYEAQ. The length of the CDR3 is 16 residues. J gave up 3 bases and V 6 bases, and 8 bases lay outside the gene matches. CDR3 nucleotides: TGTGCCAGCAGTTCGGAGACAGGGGGCTTTGGAAACACCATATATTTT. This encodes CASSSETGGFGNTIYF.

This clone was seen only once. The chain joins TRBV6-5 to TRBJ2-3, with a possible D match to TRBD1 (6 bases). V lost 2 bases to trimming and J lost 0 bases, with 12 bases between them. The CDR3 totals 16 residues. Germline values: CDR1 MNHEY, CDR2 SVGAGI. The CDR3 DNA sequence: TGTGCCAGCAGTTACAGCGGACAGTTTAGCACAGATACGCAGTATTTT. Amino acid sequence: CASSYSGQFSTDTQYF.

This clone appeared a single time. CDR3 loop: CASSRDREAKNIQYF. CDR3 in DNA: TGTGCCAGCTCAAGGGACAGGGAAGCCAAAAACATTCAGTACTTC. The chain combines TRBV18 with TRBJ2-4; 9 bases are a match to TRBD1. With V trimmed by 5 bases and J by 0 bases, 2 bases remained unmatched. Germline assignment: CDR1 KGHSH and CDR2 LQKENI. The CDR3 contains 15 residues.

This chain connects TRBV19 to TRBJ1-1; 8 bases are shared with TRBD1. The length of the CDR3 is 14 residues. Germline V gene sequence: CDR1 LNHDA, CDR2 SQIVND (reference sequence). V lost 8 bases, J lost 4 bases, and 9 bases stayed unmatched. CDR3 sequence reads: CASRQGNGVTEAFF. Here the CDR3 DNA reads TGTGCCAGTCGACAGGGGAATGGCGTCACTGAAGCTTTCTTT.

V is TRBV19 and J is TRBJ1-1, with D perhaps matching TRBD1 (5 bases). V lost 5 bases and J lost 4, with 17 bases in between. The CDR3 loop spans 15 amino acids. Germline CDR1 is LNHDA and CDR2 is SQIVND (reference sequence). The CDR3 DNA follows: TGTGCCAGTAGTCCGGAACAGGAGCTCGGCACTGAAGCTTTCTTT. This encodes CASSPEQELGTEAFF.

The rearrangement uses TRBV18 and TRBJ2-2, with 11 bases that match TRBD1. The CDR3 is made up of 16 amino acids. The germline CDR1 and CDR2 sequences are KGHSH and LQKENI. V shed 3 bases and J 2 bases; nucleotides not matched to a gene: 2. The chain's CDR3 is CASSPGQGANTGELFF. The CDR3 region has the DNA TGTGCCAGCTCACCTGGACAGGGGGCTAACACCGGGGAGCTGTTTTTT. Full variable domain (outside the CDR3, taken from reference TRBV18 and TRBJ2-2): NAGVMQNPRHLVRRRGQEARLRCSPMKGHSHVYWYRQLPEEGLKFMVYLQKENIIDESGMPKERFSAEFPKEGPSILRIQQVVRGDSAAYFCASSPGQGANTGELFFGEGSRLTVL.